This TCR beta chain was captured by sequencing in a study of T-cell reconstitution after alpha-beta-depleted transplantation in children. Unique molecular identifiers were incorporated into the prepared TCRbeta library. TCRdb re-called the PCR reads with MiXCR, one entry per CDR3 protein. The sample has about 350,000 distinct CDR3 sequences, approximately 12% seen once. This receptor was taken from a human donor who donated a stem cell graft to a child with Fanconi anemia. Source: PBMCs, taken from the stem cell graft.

This chain's CDR3 is CAISDGKNYGYTF. The CDR3, as DNA: TGTGCCATCAGTGATGGGAAAAACTATGGCTACACCTTC. This sequence joins TRBV10-3 and TRBJ1-2, with D unresolved. This CDR3 has 13 amino acids. Trimming cost V 3 bases and J 2 bases, with 7 bases left between them. Germline V gene sequence: CDR1 ENHRY, CDR2 SYGVKD.